This T cell receptor (beta chain) was recorded in a study of blood T cell repertoires in COVID-19. The ends were cut back, 8 bases at V and 4 bases at J, with 10 bases in the middle. Looked up from germline, CDR1 is SGHDN and CDR2 is FVKESK. The CDR3 runs to 12 residues. Categorization into cohorts depended on clinical history that participants reported. Per the original methods: Amplification from reference gene primers served as the basis for estimated nucleated cell counts. Method: immunoSEQ multiplex PCR; TCRdb's copy keeps in-frame clones and lacks some. V and J calls and clone size are as listed in that table; D and trimming were resolved from the DNA. This sample has around 190,000 clones, with about 88% found just once.

This sequence was found in a woman in her 30s who had recovered from COVID-19. This sequence joins TRBV14 and TRBJ2-3, with D unresolved. What was sequenced was PBMCs or T cells enriched from blood (not recorded which). The DNA for the CDR3 is TGTGCCAGCTCGAGACAAGCAGATACGCAGTATTTT. As protein: CASSRQADTQYF.